This TCR beta chain was found in a study of blood T cell repertoires in COVID-19. Turning to the study itself: Acute-phase and convalescent COVID-19 samples originated in the United States, Italy and Spain. T cells, B-cell-depleted T cells, or PBMCs provided the cDNA or gDNA that served as material.

In the authors' workflow: By means of reference gene primer amplification, nucleated cell counts were estimated. Data came from immunoSEQ multiplex PCR; TCRdb stores just in-frame clones and leaves some out. Clone size and V and J calls were adopted from that table, with D and trimming inferred from the DNA. The table lists approximately 99,000 clones, 65% to 80% of them singletons. The germline V and J ends were trimmed by 5 bases and 4 bases, with 14 bases remaining between them. The germline V gene has CDR1 SGHTA and CDR2 FQGTGA. The CDR3 runs to 14 residues. The V and J genes are TRBV7-3 and TRBJ1-1; the D gene is possibly TRBD1 (6 bases). This receptor was obtained from a woman aged 40 to 50 with acute or convalescent COVID-19. Sequencing input: peripheral blood. The DNA for the CDR3 is TGTGCCAGCAGCCCGCTGGACAGATCCACTGAAGCTTTCTTT. Protein product: CASSPLDRSTEAFF.